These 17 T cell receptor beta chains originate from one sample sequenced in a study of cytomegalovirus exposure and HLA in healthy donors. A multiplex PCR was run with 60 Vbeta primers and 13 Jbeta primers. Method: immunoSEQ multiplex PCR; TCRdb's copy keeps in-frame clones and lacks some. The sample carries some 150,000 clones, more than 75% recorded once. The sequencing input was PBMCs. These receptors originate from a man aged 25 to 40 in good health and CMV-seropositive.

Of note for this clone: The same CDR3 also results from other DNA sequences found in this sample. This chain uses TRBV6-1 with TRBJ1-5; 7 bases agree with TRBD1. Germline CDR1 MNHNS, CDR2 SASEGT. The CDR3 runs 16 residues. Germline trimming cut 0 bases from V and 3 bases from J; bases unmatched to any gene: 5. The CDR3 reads CASSEAKGQLNQPQHF. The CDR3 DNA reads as TGTGCCAGCAGTGAAGCGAAGGGACAGCTCAATCAGCCCCAGCATTTT.

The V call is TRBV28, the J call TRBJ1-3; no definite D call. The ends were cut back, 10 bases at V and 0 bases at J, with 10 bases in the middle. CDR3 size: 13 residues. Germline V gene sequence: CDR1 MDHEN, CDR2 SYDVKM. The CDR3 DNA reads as TGTGCCACCCTTGAGAGCTCTGGAAACACCATATATTTT. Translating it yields CATLESSGNTIYF.

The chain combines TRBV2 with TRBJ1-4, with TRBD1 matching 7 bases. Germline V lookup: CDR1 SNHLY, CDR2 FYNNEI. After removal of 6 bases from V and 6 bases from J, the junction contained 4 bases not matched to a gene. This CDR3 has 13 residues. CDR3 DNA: TGTGCCAGCAGGTCGGACAGGCATGAAAAACTGTTTTTT. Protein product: CASRSDRHEKLFF.

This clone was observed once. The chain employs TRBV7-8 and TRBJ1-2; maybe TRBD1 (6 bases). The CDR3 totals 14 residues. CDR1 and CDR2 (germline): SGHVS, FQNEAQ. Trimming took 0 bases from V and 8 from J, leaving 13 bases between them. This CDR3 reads CASSLALQGKGYTF. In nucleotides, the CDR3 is TGTGCCAGCAGCTTAGCCCTACAGGGAAAAGGCTACACCTTC.

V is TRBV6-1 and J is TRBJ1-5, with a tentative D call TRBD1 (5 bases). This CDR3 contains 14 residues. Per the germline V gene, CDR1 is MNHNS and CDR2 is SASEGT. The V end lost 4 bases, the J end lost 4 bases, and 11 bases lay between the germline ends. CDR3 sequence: CASSARGSNQPQHF. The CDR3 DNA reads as TGTGCCAGCAGTGCCCGGGGGTCAAATCAGCCCCAGCATTTT.

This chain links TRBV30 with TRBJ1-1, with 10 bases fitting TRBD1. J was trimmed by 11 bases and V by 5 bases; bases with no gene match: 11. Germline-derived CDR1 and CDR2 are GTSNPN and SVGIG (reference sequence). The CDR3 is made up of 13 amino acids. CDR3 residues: CAWGTDRGLGAFF. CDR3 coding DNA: TGTGCCTGGGGAACTGACAGGGGGCTAGGGGCTTTCTTT. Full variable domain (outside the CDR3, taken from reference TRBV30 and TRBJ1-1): SQTIHQWPATLVQPVGSPLSLECTVEGTSNPNLYWYRQAAGRGLQLLFYSVGIGQISSEVPQNLSASRPQDRQFILSSKKLLLSDSGFYLCAWGTDRGLGAFFGQGTRLTVV.

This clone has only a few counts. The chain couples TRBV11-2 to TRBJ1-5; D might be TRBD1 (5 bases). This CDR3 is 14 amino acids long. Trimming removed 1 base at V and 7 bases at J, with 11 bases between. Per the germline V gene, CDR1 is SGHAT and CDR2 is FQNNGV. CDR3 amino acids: CASSLAGGGQPQHF. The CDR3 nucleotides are TGTGCCAGCAGCTTAGCTGGGGGAGGACAGCCCCAGCATTTT.

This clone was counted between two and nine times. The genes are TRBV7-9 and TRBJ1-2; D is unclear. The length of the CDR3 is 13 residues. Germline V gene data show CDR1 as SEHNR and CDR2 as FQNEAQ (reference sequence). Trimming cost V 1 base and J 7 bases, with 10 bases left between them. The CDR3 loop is CASSLGTRGGYTF. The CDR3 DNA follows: TGTGCCAGCAGCTTAGGAACCCGGGGTGGCTACACCTTC.

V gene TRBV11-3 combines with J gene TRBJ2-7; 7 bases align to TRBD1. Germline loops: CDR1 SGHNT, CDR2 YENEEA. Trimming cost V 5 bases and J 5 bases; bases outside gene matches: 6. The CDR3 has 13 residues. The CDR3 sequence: CASSRQGQHEQYF. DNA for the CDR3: TGTGCCAGCAGCCGGCAGGGACAGCACGAGCAGTACTTC.

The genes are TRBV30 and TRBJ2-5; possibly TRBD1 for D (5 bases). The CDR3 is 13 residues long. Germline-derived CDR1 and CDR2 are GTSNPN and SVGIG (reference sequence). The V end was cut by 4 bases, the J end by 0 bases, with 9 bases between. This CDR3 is CAWTTENQETQYF. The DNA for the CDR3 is TGTGCCTGGACGACAGAGAACCAAGAGACCCAGTACTTC.

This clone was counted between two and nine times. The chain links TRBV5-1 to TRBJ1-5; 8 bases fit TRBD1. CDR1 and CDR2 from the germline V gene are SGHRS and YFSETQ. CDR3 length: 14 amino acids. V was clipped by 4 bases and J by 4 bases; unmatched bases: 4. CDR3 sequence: CASSDGTGNQPQHF. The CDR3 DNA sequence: TGCGCCAGCAGCGATGGGACAGGTAATCAGCCCCAGCATTTT.

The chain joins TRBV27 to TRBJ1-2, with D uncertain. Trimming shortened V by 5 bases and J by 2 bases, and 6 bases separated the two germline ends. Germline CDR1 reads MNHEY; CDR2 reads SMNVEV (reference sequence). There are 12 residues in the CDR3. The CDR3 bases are TGTGCCAGCAGTGGGCAGAACTATGGCTACACCTTC. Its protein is CASSGQNYGYTF.

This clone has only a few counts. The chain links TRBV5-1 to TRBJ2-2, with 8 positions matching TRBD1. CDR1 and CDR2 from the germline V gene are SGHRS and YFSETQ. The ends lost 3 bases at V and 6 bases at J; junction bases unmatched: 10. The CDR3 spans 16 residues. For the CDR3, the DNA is TGCGCCAGCAGCTCTCCCGGACAGGGAGAGGCCGGGGAGCTGTTTTTT. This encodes CASSSPGQGEAGELFF.

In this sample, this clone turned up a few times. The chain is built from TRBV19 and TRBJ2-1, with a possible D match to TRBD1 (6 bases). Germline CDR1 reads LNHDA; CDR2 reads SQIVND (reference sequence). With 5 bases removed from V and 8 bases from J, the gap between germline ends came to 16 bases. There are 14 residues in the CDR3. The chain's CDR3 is CASSRQRGWDEQFF. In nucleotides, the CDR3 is TGTGCCAGTAGTCGGCAGAGGGGGTGGGATGAGCAGTTCTTC.

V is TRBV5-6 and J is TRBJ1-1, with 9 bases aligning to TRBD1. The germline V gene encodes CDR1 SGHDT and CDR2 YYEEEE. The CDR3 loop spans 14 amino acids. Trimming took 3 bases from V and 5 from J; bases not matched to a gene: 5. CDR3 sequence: CASSWGQGVTEAFF. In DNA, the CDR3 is TGTGCCAGCAGCTGGGGACAGGGCGTGACTGAAGCTTTCTTT.

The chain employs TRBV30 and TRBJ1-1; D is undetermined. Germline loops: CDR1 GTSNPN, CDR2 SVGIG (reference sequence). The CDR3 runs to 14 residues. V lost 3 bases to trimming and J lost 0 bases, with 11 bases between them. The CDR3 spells CAWSYPPMNTEAFF. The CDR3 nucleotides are TGTGCCTGGAGCTACCCCCCGATGAACACTGAAGCTTTCTTT.

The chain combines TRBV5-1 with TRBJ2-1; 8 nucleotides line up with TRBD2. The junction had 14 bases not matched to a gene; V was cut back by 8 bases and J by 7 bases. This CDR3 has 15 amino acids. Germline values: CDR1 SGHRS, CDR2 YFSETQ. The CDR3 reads CASCPPGLGTNEQFF. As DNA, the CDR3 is TGCGCCAGTTGCCCGCCGGGACTAGGGACAAATGAGCAGTTCTTC.